What follows is one T cell receptor beta chain and its context. This sample is drawn from a study of CD8 T cells in Susac syndrome. An amount of RNA that ranged from roughly 0.45 to 1 ug was reverse transcribed with random hexamers. TCRdb passed the immunoSEQ multiplex PCR reads through MiXCR, listing each CDR3 protein once. This repertoire shows hundreds of thousands of distinct CDR3 sequences, around 93% found once; its top ten account for 0.06% to 0.08%. Trimming left V 4 bases short and J 1 base short, with 8 bases between. CDR1 is SQVTM and CDR2 is ANQGSEA in the germline V gene. The CDR3 runs to 13 residues.

This clonotype was sampled from a human donor with multiple sclerosis. The material sequenced was CD4+ T cells from PBMCs. The chain recombines TRBV29-1 with TRBJ1-3; no firm D call. Here the CDR3 DNA reads TGCAGCGTTGGGGAGAAATCTGGAAACACCATATATTTT. Protein sequence: CSVGEKSGNTIYF.